This T cell receptor beta chain comes out of a study of cytomegalovirus exposure and HLA in healthy donors. Comments on this clone: Antigen unknown.

The primer mix had 60 Vbeta and 13 Jbeta primers. Sequenced by immunoSEQ multiplex PCR; TCRdb stores in-frame clones only, minus some. This table holds some 110,000 clones, roughly three fifths found once. Broader study findings: Highly shared sequence variants in one cluster were likely a sequencing artifact. For most TCR sequences rarity was the rule, although some public TCRs occurred in many donors. When the data were analyzed later, several of the most significant clusters appeared to be linked to common viral pathogens. Versus the roughly 700-donor mean, an Asian-associated ancestry cluster reportedly showed fewer N-insertions in a later analysis.

This TCR came from a woman aged 40 to 49 in good health and CMV-seropositive. What was sequenced was PBMCs.

CDR3 sequence (DNA): TGTGCCAGCAGCTCCAGATTACAGGGGTTGGACACTGAAGCTTTCTTT. This sequence encodes CASSSRLQGLDTEAFF. The J gene is TRBJ1-1, the V gene TRBV5-4, with 7 bases identical to TRBD1. Germline values: CDR1 SGHNT, CDR2 YYREEE (reference sequence). The CDR3 contains 16 residues. Trimming cost V 3 bases and J 3 bases; bases outside gene matches: 11.